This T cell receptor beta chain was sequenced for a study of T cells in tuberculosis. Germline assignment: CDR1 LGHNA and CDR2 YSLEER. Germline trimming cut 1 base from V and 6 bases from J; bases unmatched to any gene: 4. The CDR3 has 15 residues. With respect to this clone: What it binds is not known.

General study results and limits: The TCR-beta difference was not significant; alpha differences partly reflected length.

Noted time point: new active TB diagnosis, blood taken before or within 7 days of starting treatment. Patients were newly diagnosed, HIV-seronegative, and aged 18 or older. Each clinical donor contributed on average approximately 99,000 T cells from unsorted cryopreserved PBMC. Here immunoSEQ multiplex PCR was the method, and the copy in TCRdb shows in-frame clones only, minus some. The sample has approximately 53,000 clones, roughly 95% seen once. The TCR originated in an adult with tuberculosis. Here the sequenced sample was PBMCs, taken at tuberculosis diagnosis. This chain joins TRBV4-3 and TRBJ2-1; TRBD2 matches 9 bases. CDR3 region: CASSQAAGGGNEQFF. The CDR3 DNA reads TGCGCCAGCAGCCAAGCCGCGGGAGGGGGCAATGAGCAGTTCTTC.